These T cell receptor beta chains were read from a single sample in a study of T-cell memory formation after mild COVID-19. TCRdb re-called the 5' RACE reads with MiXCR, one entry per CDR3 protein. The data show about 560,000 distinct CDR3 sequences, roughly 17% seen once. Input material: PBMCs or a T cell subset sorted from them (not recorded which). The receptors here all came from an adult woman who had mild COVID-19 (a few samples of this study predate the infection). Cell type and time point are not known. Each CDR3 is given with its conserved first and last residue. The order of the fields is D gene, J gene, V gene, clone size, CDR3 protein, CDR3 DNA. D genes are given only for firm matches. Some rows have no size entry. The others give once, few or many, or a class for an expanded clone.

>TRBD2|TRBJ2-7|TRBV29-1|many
CSVEDNAGGTYDEQYF
TGCAGCGTTGAAGATAACGCGGGAGGAACCTACGACGAGCAGTACTTC
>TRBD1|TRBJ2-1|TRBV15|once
CATSLKTGGGEQFF
TGTGCCACCAGCCTCAAGACAGGGGGCGGTGAGCAGTTCTTC
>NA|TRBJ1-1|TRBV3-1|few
CASSHAPTGKGFF
TGTGCCAGCAGCCACGCTCCGACGGGGAAGGGTTTCTTT
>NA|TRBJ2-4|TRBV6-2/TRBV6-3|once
CASATAGSEWGAKNIQYF
TGTGCCAGCGCCACGGCAGGTTCGGAGTGGGGGGCCAAAAACATTCAGTACTTC
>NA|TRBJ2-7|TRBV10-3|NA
CAISEGTGFYEQYF
TGTGCCATCAGTGAGGGGACTGGTTTCTACGAGCAGTACTTC
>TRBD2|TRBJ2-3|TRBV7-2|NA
CASSLGWRTSGGGTDTQYF
TGTGCCAGCAGCTTAGGCTGGCGGACTAGCGGGGGTGGCACAGATACGCAGTATTTT
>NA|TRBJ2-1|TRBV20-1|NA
CSARGHRNEQFF
TGCAGTGCTAGAGGGCACCGAAATGAGCAGTTCTTC
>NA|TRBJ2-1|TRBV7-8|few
CASSQRQVPIRSYNEQFF
TGTGCCAGCAGCCAGAGACAGGTTCCAATACGCTCCTACAATGAGCAGTTCTTC
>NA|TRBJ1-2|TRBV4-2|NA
CASSQVRGDGYTF
TGTGCCAGCAGCCAAGTAAGGGGAGATGGCTACACCTTC
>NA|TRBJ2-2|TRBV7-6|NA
CASSTRGGSHTGELFF
TGTGCCAGCAGCACAAGAGGGGGTTCTCACACCGGGGAGCTGTTTTTT
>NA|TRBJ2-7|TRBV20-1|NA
CSARVATSYEQYF
TGCAGTGCTAGAGTGGCTACCAGCTACGAGCAGTACTTC
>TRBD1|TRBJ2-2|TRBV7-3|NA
CASSSKQGGLGEMFF
TGTGCCAGCAGCTCTAAACAGGGGGGCCTCGGGGAGATGTTTTTT
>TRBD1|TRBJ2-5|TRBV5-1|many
CASSFQGEETQYF
TGCGCCAGCAGCTTTCAGGGGGAAGAGACCCAGTACTTC
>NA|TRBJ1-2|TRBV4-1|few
CASSQEPQGRARGYTF
TGCGCCAGCAGCCAAGAACCACAGGGAAGGGCGAGGGGCTACACCTTC
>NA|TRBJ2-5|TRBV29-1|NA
CSVGFIEYQETQYF
TGCAGCGTTGGGTTCATCGAGTACCAAGAGACCCAGTACTTC
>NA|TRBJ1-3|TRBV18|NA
CASSPYDPGSGNTIYF
TGTGCCAGCTCACCCTACGACCCCGGCTCTGGAAACACCATATATTTT
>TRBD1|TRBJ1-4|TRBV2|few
CASSDPDRAEKLFF
TGTGCCAGCAGTGACCCCGACAGGGCTGAAAAACTGTTTTTT
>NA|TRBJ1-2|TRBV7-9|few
CASSLGGGRDYGYTF
TGTGCCAGCAGCTTAGGCGGGGGGCGCGACTATGGCTACACCTTC
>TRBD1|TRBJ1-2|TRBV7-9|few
CASSFGGQGMRDYGYTF
TGTGCCAGCAGCTTCGGAGGACAGGGTATGAGGGACTATGGCTACACCTTC
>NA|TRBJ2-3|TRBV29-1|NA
CSVVGGGGTDTQYF
TGCAGCGTTGTAGGCGGAGGCGGCACAGATACGCAGTATTTT
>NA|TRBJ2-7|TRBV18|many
CASSPPGTGALYEQYF
TGTGCCAGCTCACCGCCCGGGACCGGGGCTTTATACGAGCAGTACTTC
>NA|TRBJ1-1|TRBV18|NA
CASSPPGDMIEAFF
TGTGCCAGCTCACCACCAGGGGACATGATTGAAGCTTTCTTT
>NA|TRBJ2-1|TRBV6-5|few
CASRKQGGNEQFF
TGTGCCAGCAGAAAACAGGGGGGGAATGAGCAGTTCTTC
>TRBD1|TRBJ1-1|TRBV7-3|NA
CASSLGQGAMNEAFF
TGTGCCAGCAGCCTTGGACAGGGGGCTATGAATGAAGCTTTCTTT
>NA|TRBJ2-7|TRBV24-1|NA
CATSDWGGEQYF
TGTGCCACCAGTGATTGGGGAGGCGAGCAGTACTTC